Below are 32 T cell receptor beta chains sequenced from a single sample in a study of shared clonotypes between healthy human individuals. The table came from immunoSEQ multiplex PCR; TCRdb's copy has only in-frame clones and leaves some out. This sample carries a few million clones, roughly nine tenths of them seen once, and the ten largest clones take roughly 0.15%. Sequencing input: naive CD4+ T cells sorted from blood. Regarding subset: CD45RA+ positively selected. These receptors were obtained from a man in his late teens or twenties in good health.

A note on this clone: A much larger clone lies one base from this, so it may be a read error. CDR3 sequence reads: CASSQLTGELFF. The CDR3 bases are TGTGCCAGCAGCCAGCTCACCGGGGAGCTGTTTTTT. V is TRBV6-5 and J is TRBJ2-2; D remains ambiguous. Per germline, CDR1 MNHEY and CDR2 SVGAGI. V was clipped by 6 bases and J by 4 bases, with 6 bases between them. The CDR3 covers 12 residues.

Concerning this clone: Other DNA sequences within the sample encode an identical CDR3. CDR3 nucleotide sequence: TGTGCCAGCAGCTCGGACAGGGCTGATACGCAGTATTTT. Translating gives CASSSDRADTQYF. V and J are TRBV7-6 and TRBJ2-3; TRBD1 matches at 8 bases. The length of the CDR3 is 13 residues. V gave up 4 bases and J gave up 6 bases; unmatched junction bases: 3. Germline V gene sequence: CDR1 SGHVS, CDR2 FNYEAQ.

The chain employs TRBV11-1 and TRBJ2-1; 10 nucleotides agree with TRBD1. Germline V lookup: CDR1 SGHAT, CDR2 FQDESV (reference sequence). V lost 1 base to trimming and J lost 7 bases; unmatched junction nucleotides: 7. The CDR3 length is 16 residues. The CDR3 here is CASSLDDRGRENEQFF. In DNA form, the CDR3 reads TGTGCCAGCAGCTTAGACGACAGGGGGCGCGAGAATGAGCAGTTCTTC. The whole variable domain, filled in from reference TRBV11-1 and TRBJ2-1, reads EAEVAQSPRYKITEKSQAVAFWCDPISGHATLYWYRQILGQGPELLVQFQDESVVDDSQLPKDRFSAERLKGVDSTLKIQPAELGDSAMYLCASSLDDRGRENEQFFGPGTRLTVL.

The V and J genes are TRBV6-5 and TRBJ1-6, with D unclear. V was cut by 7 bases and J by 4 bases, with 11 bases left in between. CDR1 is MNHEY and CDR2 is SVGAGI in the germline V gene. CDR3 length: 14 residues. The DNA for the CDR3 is TGTGCCAGCAACCGGTTTCCATATAATTCACCCCTCCACTTT. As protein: CASNRFPYNSPLHF.

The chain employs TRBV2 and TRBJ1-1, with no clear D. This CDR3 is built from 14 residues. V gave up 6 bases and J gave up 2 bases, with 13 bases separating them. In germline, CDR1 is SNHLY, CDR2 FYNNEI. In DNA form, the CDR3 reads TGTGCCAGCAGCCGGTCCCTCCCAAACACTGAAGCTTTCTTT. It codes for CASSRSLPNTEAFF. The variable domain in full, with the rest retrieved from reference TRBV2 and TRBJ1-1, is EPEVTQTPSHQVTQMGQEVILRCVPISNHLYFYWYRQILGQKVEFLVSFYNNEISEKSEIFDDQFSVERPDGSNFTLKIRSTKLEDSAMYFCASSRSLPNTEAFFGQGTRLTVV.

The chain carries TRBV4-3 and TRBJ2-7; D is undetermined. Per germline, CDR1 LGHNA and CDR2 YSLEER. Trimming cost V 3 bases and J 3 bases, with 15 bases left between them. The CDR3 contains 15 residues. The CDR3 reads CASSQVHSQYYEQYF. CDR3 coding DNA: TGCGCCAGCAGCCAGGTCCACAGCCAATACTACGAGCAGTACTTC.

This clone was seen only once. The CDR3 DNA reads TGTGCCAGCTCAATTTCCGGGACTATGCCCTACGAGCAGTACTTC. It codes for CASSISGTMPYEQYF. The chain joins TRBV18 to TRBJ2-7; 7 bases line up with TRBD2. Unmatched junction bases numbered 9, after V lost 5 bases and J lost 2 bases. The CDR3 runs 15 residues. Germline V gene sequence: CDR1 KGHSH, CDR2 LQKENI.

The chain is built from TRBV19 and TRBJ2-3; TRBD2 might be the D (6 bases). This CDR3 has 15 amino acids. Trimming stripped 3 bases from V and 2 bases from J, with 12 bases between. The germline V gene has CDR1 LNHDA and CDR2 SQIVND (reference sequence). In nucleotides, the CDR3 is TGTGCCAGTAGTATTAGGGACTCATACACAGATACGCAGTATTTT. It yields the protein CASSIRDSYTDTQYF.

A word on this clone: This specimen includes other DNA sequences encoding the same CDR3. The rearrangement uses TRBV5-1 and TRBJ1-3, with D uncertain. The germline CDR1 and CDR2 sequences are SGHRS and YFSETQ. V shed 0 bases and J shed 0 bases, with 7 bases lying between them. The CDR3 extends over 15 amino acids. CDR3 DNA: TGCGCCAGCAGCTTGGCCTCTGTCTCTGGAAACACCATATATTTT. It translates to CASSLASVSGNTIYF.

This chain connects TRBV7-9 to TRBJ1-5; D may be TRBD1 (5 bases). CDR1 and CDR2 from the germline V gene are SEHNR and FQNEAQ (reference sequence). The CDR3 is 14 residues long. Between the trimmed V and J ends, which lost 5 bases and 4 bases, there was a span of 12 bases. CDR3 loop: CASSNRDGNQPQHF. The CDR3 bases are TGTGCCAGCAGCAACCGGGACGGAAATCAGCCCCAGCATTTT.

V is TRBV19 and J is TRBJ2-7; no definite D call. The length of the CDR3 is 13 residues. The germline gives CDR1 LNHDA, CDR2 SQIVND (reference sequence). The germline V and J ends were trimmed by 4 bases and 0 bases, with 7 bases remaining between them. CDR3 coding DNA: TGTGCCAGTAGTACGCCTAACTCCTACGAGCAGTACTTC. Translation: CASSTPNSYEQYF. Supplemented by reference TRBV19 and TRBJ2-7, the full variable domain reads DGGITQSPKYLFRKEGQNVTLSCEQNLNHDAMYWYRQDPGQGLRLIYYSQIVNDFQKGDIAEGYSVSREKKESFPLTVTSAQKNPTAFYLCASSTPNSYEQYFGPGTRLTVT.

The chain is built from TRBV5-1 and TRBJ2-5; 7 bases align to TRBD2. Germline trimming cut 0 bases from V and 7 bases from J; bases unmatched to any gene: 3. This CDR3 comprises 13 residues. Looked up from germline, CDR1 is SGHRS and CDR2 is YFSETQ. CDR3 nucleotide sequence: TGCGCCAGCAGCTTGGAATCGGGGGGGACCCAGTACTTC. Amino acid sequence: CASSLESGGTQYF. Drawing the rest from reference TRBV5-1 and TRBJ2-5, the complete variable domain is KAGVTQTPRYLIKTRGQQVTLSCSPISGHRSVSWYQQTPGQGLQFLFEYFSETQRNKGNFPGRFSGRQFSNSRSEMNVSTLELGDSALYLCASSLESGGTQYFGPGTRLLVL.

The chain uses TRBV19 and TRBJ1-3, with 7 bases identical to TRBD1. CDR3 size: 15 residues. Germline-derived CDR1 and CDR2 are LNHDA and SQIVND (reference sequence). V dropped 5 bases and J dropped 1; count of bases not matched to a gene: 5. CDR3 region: CASSRIRGSGNTIYF. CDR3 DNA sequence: TGTGCCAGTAGTCGCATCAGGGGGTCTGGAAACACCATATATTTT. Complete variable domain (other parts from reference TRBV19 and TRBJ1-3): DGGITQSPKYLFRKEGQNVTLSCEQNLNHDAMYWYRQDPGQGLRLIYYSQIVNDFQKGDIAEGYSVSREKKESFPLTVTSAQKNPTAFYLCASSRIRGSGNTIYFGEGSWLTVV.

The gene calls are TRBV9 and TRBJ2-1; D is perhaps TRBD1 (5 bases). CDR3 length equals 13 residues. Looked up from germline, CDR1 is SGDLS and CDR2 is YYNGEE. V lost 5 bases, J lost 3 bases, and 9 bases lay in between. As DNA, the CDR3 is TGTGCCAGCAGTAAGACAGTCTACAATGAGCAGTTCTTC. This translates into CASSKTVYNEQFF.

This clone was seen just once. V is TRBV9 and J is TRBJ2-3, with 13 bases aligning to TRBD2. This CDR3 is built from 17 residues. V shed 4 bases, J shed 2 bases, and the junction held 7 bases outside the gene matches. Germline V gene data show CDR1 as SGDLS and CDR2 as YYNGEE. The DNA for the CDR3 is TGTGCCAGCAGCACCCGGACTAGCGGGAGAAACACAGATACGCAGTATTTT. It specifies CASSTRTSGRNTDTQYF. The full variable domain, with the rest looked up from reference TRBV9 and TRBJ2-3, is DSGVTQTPKHLITATGQRVTLRCSPRSGDLSVYWYQQSLDQGLQFLIQYYNGEERAKGNILERFSAQQFPDLHSELNLSSLELGDSALYFCASSTRTSGRNTDTQYFGPGTRLTVL.

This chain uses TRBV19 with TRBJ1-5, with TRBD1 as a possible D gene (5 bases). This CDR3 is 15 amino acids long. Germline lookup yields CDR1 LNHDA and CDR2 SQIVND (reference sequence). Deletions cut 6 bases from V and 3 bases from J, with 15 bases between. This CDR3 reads CASRVGTVDNQPQHF. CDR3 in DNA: TGTGCCAGTAGGGTTGGGACGGTGGACAATCAGCCCCAGCATTTT.

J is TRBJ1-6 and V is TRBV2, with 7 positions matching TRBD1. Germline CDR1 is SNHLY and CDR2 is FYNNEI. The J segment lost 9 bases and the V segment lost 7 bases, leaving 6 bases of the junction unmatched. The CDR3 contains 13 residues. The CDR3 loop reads CASTPQGGSPLHF. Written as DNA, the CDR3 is TGTGCCAGCACTCCGCAGGGGGGTTCACCCCTCCACTTT.

The CDR3 is CASSPEPGLAGGRGANVLTF. In DNA, the CDR3 is TGTGCCAGCAGCCCCGAACCCGGACTAGCGGGAGGGCGAGGGGCCAACGTCCTGACTTTC. V gene TRBV7-8 combines with J gene TRBJ2-6, with 15 bases lining up with TRBD2. The V gene's germline CDR1 is SGHVS and CDR2 FQNEAQ. Trimming took 5 bases from V and 4 from J; bases not matched to a gene: 12. This CDR3 is built from 20 residues.

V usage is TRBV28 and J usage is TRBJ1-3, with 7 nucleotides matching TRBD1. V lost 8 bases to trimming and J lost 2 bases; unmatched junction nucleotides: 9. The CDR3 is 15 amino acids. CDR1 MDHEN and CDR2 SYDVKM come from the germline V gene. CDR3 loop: CASASAGGTGNTIYF. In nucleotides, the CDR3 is TGTGCCAGCGCCTCGGCAGGGGGTACTGGAAACACCATATATTTT.

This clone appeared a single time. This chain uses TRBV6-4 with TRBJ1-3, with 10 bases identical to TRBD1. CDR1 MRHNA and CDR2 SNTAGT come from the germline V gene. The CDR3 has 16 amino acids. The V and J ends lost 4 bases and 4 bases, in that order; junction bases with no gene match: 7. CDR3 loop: CASSAGPTGGGNTIYF. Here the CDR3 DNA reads TGTGCCAGCAGTGCAGGACCGACAGGGGGCGGAAACACCATATATTTT.

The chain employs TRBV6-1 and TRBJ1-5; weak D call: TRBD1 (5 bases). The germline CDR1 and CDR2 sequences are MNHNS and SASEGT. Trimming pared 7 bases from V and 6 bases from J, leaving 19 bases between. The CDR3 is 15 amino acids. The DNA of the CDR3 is TGTGCCAGCATTGAGGGGCTACTAGACGGTCAGCCCCAGCATTTT. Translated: CASIEGLLDGQPQHF.

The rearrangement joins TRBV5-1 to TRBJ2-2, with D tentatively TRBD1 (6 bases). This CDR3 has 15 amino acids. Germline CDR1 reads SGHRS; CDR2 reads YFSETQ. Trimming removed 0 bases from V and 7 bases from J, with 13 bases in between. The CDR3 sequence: CASSLDGGAGGELFF. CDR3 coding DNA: TGCGCCAGCAGCTTGGATGGGGGCGCAGGCGGGGAGCTGTTTTTT. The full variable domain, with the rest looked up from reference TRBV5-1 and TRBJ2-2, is KAGVTQTPRYLIKTRGQQVTLSCSPISGHRSVSWYQQTPGQGLQFLFEYFSETQRNKGNFPGRFSGRQFSNSRSEMNVSTLELGDSALYLCASSLDGGAGGELFFGEGSRLTVL.

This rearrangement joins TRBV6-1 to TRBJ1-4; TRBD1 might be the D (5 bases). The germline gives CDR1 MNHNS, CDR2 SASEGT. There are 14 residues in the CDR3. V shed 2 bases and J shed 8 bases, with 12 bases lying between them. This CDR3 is CASSEIMGVEKLFF. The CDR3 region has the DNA TGTGCCAGCAGTGAAATCATGGGGGTGGAAAAACTGTTTTTT.

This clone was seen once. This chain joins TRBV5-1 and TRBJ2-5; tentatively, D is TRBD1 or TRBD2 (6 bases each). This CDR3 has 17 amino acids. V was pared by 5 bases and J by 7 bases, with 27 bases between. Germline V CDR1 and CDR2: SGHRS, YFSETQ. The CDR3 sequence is CASRRGATVTWDRTQYF. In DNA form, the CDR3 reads TGCGCCAGCAGGAGGGGGGCTACGGTTACATGGGATAGGACCCAGTACTTC.

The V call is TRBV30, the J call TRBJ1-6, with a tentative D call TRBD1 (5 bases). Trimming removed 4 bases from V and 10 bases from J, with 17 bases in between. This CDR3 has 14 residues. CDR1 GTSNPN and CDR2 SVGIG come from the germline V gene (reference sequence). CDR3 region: CAWTPIGQTSPLHF. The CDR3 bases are TGTGCCTGGACCCCGATTGGACAAACATCACCCCTCCACTTT.

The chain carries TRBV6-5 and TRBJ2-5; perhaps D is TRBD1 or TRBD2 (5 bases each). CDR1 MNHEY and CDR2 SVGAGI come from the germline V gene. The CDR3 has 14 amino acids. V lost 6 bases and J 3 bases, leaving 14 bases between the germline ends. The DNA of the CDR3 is TGTGCCAGCAGCCCCCAGGGACGCAAAGAGACCCAGTACTTC. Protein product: CASSPQGRKETQYF.

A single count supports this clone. CDR3 nucleotide sequence: TGTGCCAGCAGTGATCACGGTCTGCATGGCTACACCTTC. Its protein is CASSDHGLHGYTF. The chain employs TRBV2 and TRBJ1-2; no clear D. This CDR3 comprises 13 residues. V was trimmed by 3 bases and J by 6 bases, leaving 11 bases between them. CDR1 is SNHLY, CDR2 FYNNEI, per germline.

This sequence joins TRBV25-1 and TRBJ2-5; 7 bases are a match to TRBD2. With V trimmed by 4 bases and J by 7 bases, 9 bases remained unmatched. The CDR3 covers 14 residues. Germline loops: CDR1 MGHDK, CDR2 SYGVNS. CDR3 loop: CASSVAGGERTQYF. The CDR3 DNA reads TGTGCCAGCAGTGTTGCTGGGGGGGAACGGACCCAGTACTTC. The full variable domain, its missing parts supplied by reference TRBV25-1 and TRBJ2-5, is EADIYQTPRYLVIGTGKKITLECSQTMGHDKMYWYQQDPGMELHLIHYSYGVNSTEKGDLSSESTVSRIRTEHFPLTLESARPSHTSQYLCASSVAGGERTQYFGPGTRLLVL.

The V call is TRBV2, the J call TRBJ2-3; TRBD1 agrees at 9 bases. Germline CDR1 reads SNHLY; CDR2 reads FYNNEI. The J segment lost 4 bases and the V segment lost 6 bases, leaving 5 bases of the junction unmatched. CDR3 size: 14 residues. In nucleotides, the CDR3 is TGTGCCAGCAGGGGGACAGGGACTGCAGATACGCAGTATTTT. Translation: CASRGTGTADTQYF.

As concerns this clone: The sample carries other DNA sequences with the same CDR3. The CDR3 reads CASSLQGDTEAFF. CDR3 bases: TGTGCCAGCAGTCTACAGGGGGATACTGAAGCTTTCTTT. The chain is built from TRBV6-1 and TRBJ1-1; 8 positions match TRBD1. In germline, CDR1 is MNHNS, CDR2 SASEGT. The CDR3 contains 13 residues. V lost 5 bases to trimming and J lost 5 bases; unmatched junction nucleotides: 4.

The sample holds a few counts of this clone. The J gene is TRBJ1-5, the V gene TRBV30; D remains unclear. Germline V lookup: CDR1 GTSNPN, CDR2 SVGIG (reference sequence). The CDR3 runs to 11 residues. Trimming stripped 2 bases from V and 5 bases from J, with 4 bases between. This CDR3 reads CAWSSDQPQHF. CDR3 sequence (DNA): TGTGCCTGGAGTTCCGATCAGCCCCAGCATTTT. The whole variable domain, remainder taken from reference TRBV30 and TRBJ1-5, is SQTIHQWPATLVQPVGSPLSLECTVEGTSNPNLYWYRQAAGRGLQLLFYSVGIGQISSEVPQNLSASRPQDRQFILSSKKLLLSDSGFYLCAWSSDQPQHFGDGTRLSIL.

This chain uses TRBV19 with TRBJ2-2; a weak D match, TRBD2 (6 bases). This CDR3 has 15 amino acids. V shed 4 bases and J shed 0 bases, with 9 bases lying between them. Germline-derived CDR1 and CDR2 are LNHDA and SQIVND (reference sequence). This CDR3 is CASSKGLPNTGELFF. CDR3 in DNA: TGTGCCAGTAGTAAGGGACTCCCGAACACCGGGGAGCTGTTTTTT.